This T cell receptor (beta chain) was recovered during a study of blood T cell repertoires in COVID-19. Authors' methods: From reference gene primer amplification, estimates of nucleated cell counts were derived. Clones were read by immunoSEQ multiplex PCR, and TCRdb kept only the in-frame ones, dropping some. V, J and clone size reflect that table, while D and trimming were determined from the DNA. The sample lists roughly 300,000 clones, about nine tenths occurring once. CDR1 and CDR2 (germline): GTSNPN, SVGIG (reference sequence). This CDR3 is 11 amino acids long. Participant reports of clinical history set cohort assignment. Cohort 3 recovered donors had two negative PCRs, clearance, or symptom resolution.

The genes are TRBV30 and TRBJ1-1; D is possibly TRBD1 (6 bases). Specimen: PBMCs or T cells enriched from blood (not recorded which). The sequence came from a man aged 30 to 45 who had recovered from COVID-19. CDR3 DNA: TGTGCGGGACATCTGAACACTGAAGCTTTCTTT. It encodes CAGHLNTEAFF.